The 7 T cell receptor beta chains presented below share a single source sample, sequenced in a study of blood T cell repertoires in COVID-19. The data were produced by immunoSEQ multiplex PCR, yet TCRdb's version contains in-frame clones alone and is incomplete. The table has under 400,000 clones, 70% to 90% seen once. Material: PBMCs or T cells enriched from blood (not recorded which). These receptors all come from a woman aged 40 to 49 with acute COVID-19.

This clone was detected only once. CDR3 bases: TGTGCCAGCAGCTGGGGACTAGCGGGGAGCACAGATACGCAGTATTTT. Its protein product is CASSWGLAGSTDTQYF. J is TRBJ2-3 and V is TRBV5-6, with 13 bases matching TRBD2. Germline V gene sequence: CDR1 SGHDT, CDR2 YYEEEE. V lost 3 bases, J lost 0 bases, and 1 base stayed unmatched. This CDR3 has 16 residues. The full variable domain, completed using reference TRBV5-6 and TRBJ2-3, is DAGVTQSPTHLIKTRGQQVTLRCSPKSGHDTVSWYQQALGQGPQFIFQYYEEEERQRGNFPDRFSGHQFPNYSSELNVNALLLGDSALYLCASSWGLAGSTDTQYFGPGTRLTVL.

The V call is TRBV28, the J call TRBJ2-2, with 11 positions matching TRBD2. From germline, CDR1 is MDHEN and CDR2 SYDVKM. The CDR3 length is 16 residues. The V segment lost 3 bases and the J segment 7 bases; nucleotides outside the gene matches: 7. CDR3 nucleotide sequence: TGTGCCAGCAGTTTCCGACTAGCGGGGTTAGTCGGGGAGCTGTTTTTT. Its translation: CASSFRLAGLVGELFF. Based on the CDR3 plus reference TRBV28 and TRBJ2-2, the full variable domain is DVKVTQSSRYLVKRTGEKVFLECVQDMDHENMFWYRQDPGLGLRLIYFSYDVKMKEKGDIPEGYSVSREKKERFSLILESASTNQTSMYLCASSFRLAGLVGELFFGEGSRLTVL.

The chain joins TRBV7-9 to TRBJ2-7; 9 nucleotides match TRBD2. The CDR3 has 16 amino acids. V trimming: 1 base; J trimming: 1 base; junction bases outside the gene matches: 5. The germline CDR1 and CDR2 sequences are SEHNR and FQNEAQ (reference sequence). In DNA, the CDR3 is TGTGCCAGCAGCTTAGGGTCGGCGGGAGGGTCCTACGAGCAGTACTTC. It yields the protein CASSLGSAGGSYEQYF.

In its sample, this clone was seen a few times. The V gene is TRBV13, the J gene TRBJ1-6; D is possibly TRBD1 (6 bases). Germline V gene data show CDR1 as PRHDT and CDR2 as FYEKMQ (reference sequence). V lost 5 bases and J 9 bases, leaving 23 bases between the germline ends. This CDR3 has 17 residues. The CDR3 is CASSNRAEGSRGSPLHF. DNA for the CDR3: TGTGCCAGCAGCAATAGGGCCGAAGGGTCCAGGGGTTCACCCCTCCACTTT.

The DNA of the CDR3 is TGTGCCAGCTCACCACGGCTGTCGGCGGATATTCGGTTGCAGTTCTTC. Protein: CASSPRLSADIRLQFF. The chain has TRBV18 and TRBJ2-1; D uncertain. CDR1 is KGHSH and CDR2 is LQKENI in the germline V gene. The V and J ends lost 1 base and 12 bases respectively, with 22 bases between them. CDR3 length: 16 residues. Filled out from reference TRBV18 and TRBJ2-1, the complete variable domain reads NAGVMQNPRHLVRRRGQEARLRCSPMKGHSHVYWYRQLPEEGLKFMVYLQKENIIDESGMPKERFSAEFPKEGPSILRIQQVVRGDSAAYFCASSPRLSADIRLQFFGPGTRLTVL.

This chain connects TRBV2 to TRBJ1-6; a possible D gene is TRBD1 (5 bases). CDR1 and CDR2 from the germline V gene are SNHLY and FYNNEI. The CDR3 spans 14 residues. Between the trimmed V and J ends, which lost 7 bases and 9 bases, there was a span of 16 bases. CDR3: CASTLGGGRSPLHF. The CDR3, as DNA: TGTGCCAGCACCCTGGGGGGGGGTCGTTCACCCCTCCACTTT.

The chain employs TRBV13 and TRBJ2-7, with D perhaps TRBD1 (6 bases). This CDR3 region has 14 residues. The germline V gene encodes CDR1 PRHDT and CDR2 FYEKMQ (reference sequence). V lost 2 bases to trimming and J lost 7 bases, with 15 bases between them. The CDR3 here is CASSLRGGSVEQYF. CDR3 nucleotides: TGTGCCAGCAGCTTACGAGGGGGAAGTGTAGAGCAGTACTTC.